The T cell receptor (beta chain) under discussion was sequenced for a study of CD4 T cells in relation to SARS-CoV-2 and coronaviruses. Study details: TCR beta CDR3s were sequenced after 10-day antigen culture of PBMCs.

Germline V CDR1 and CDR2: LNHNV, YYDKDF (reference sequence). Germline trimming cut 8 bases from V and 1 base from J; bases unmatched to any gene: 0. The CDR3 has 13 amino acids. CEF-cultured naive and memory CD4+ T cell DNA got survey-level sequencing. Method: immunoSEQ multiplex PCR; TCRdb's copy keeps in-frame clones and lacks some. The profile shows 41,000 or so clones, 82% of them singletons. As to this clone: Antigen unknown.

The sample was naive CD4+ T cells from PBMCs, cultured in vitro. Documented subset: naive CD4+ T cells isolated by negative enrichment. This sequence joins TRBV15 and TRBJ2-1; 9 bases agree with TRBD1. The TCR comes from an adult with COVID-19. The CDR3: CATGTGSYNEQFF. The DNA of the CDR3 is TGTGCCACCGGGACAGGGTCCTACAATGAGCAGTTCTTC.